Below, 19 T cell receptor beta chains from the same sample are listed, as sequenced in a study of T cell repertoires in ileal Crohn's disease. The time point was: inflamed ileum from the surgical specimen. The table came from immunoSEQ multiplex PCR; TCRdb's copy has only in-frame clones and leaves some out. The sample lists approximately 15,000 clones, about three quarters occurring once. What was sequenced was ileal tissue. The receptors were sampled from an adult with Crohn's disease.

The chain uses TRBV27 and TRBJ2-7; maybe TRBD1 (5 bases). Trimming took 6 bases from V and 2 from J, leaving 14 bases between them. Germline V gene sequence: CDR1 MNHEY, CDR2 SMNVEV (reference sequence). This CDR3 spans 14 amino acids. The CDR3 region has the DNA TGTGCCAGCAGATCCGTCCAGGGTCCCTACGAGCAGTACTTC. This translates into CASRSVQGPYEQYF.

In this sample, this clone turned up once. CDR3 amino acids: CASSPPERGLDSGELFF. For the CDR3, the DNA is TGTGCCAGCAGCCCCCCTGAGAGGGGGCTAGACTCCGGGGAGCTGTTTTTT. The chain joins TRBV4-2 to TRBJ2-2; 7 nucleotides line up with TRBD1. Unmatched junction bases numbered 14, after V lost 4 bases and J lost 6 bases. This CDR3 spans 17 amino acids. Germline V lookup: CDR1 LGHNA, CDR2 YNFKEQ.

The chain recombines TRBV4-1 with TRBJ2-3, with 9 bases matching TRBD2. Germline V CDR1 and CDR2: MGHRA, YSYEKL. The CDR3 extends over 17 amino acids. Trimming cost V 3 bases and J 1 base; bases outside gene matches: 8. Here the CDR3 reads CASSQMGASGGTDTQYF. CDR3 nucleotide sequence: TGCGCCAGCAGCCAGATGGGAGCTAGCGGGGGCACAGATACGCAGTATTTT.

The genes are TRBV28 and TRBJ1-5, with D possibly TRBD1 on 6 matching bases. V was cut by 5 bases and J by 7 bases, with 9 bases left in between. The germline gives CDR1 MDHEN, CDR2 SYDVKM. The CDR3 has 12 amino acids. CDR3 in DNA: TGTGCCAGCAGTACTACAGGGCAGCCCCAGCATTTT. This codes for CASSTTGQPQHF.

This chain joins TRBV2 and TRBJ1-5; D gene uncertain. Germline assignment: CDR1 SNHLY and CDR2 FYNNEI. This CDR3 is built from 17 residues. Trimming took off 6 bases at V and 0 bases at J, with 18 bases between the two ends. The CDR3 sequence: CASRPWPPEYSNQPQHF. For the CDR3, the DNA is TGTGCCAGCAGACCCTGGCCTCCTGAATATAGCAATCAGCCCCAGCATTTT. The variable domain in full, completed from reference TRBV2 and TRBJ1-5, reads EPEVTQTPSHQVTQMGQEVILRCVPISNHLYFYWYRQILGQKVEFLVSFYNNEISEKSEIFDDQFSVERPDGSNFTLKIRSTKLEDSAMYFCASRPWPPEYSNQPQHFGDGTRLSIL.

The chain recombines TRBV18 with TRBJ1-2; 8 bases match TRBD1. V shed 1 base and J 6 bases; nucleotides not matched to a gene: 7. The CDR3 is 15 amino acids. Germline values: CDR1 KGHSH, CDR2 LQKENI. As DNA, the CDR3 is TGTGCCAGCTCACCACTCGGACAGGGTCTCGATGGCTACACCTTC. Protein sequence: CASSPLGQGLDGYTF.

This chain links TRBV6-4 with TRBJ2-2; 10 nucleotides line up with TRBD2. This CDR3 contains 16 residues. Losses at the gene ends were 2 bases for V and 5 bases for J; bases not matched to a gene: 5. Germline CDR1 and CDR2: MRHNA and SNTAGT. The CDR3, as DNA: TGTGCCAGCAGTGACGCTAGCGGGAGCCATACCGGGGAGCTGTTTTTT. The encoded protein is CASSDASGSHTGELFF.

This clone counts as medium-sized. The chain employs TRBV6-1 and TRBJ1-2; TRBD1 aligns across 7 bases. CDR1 and CDR2 (germline): MNHNS, SASEGT. The trim removed 11 bases at V and 6 bases at J, leaving 12 bases unmatched. There are 13 residues in the CDR3. CDR3 sequence (DNA): TGTGCCTTCCGACAGGGTGGTCGAGATGGCTACACCTTC. It encodes CAFRQGGRDGYTF.

The CDR3 DNA reads TGTGCCAGCATCAACCCCAGGTCGCCCTACGAGCAGTACTTC. This encodes CASINPRSPYEQYF. This sequence joins TRBV6-1 and TRBJ2-7, with no clear D. The CDR3 runs to 14 residues. V was trimmed by 7 bases and J by 2 bases, leaving 15 bases between them. Germline V gene data show CDR1 as MNHNS and CDR2 as SASEGT.

The chain uses TRBV5-1 and TRBJ2-5, with D uncertain. Germline V gene lookup returns CDR1 SGHRS and CDR2 YFSETQ. V lost 0 bases, J lost 4 bases, and 7 bases lay in between. The CDR3 is made up of 13 amino acids. CDR3 residues: CASSLGTGETQYF. CDR3 sequence (DNA): TGCGCCAGCAGCTTGGGGACGGGAGAGACCCAGTACTTC.

Only one count was recorded for this clone. The J gene is TRBJ2-1, the V gene TRBV2; D not certain. V was trimmed by 4 bases and J by 9 bases, leaving 7 bases between them. The CDR3 is 11 amino acids. Germline values: CDR1 SNHLY, CDR2 FYNNEI. The CDR3 sequence is CASSVRVEQFF. CDR3 bases: TGTGCCAGCAGTGTTAGGGTTGAGCAGTTCTTC. The full variable domain, in which reference TRBV2 and TRBJ2-1 provide the parts outside the CDR3, is EPEVTQTPSHQVTQMGQEVILRCVPISNHLYFYWYRQILGQKVEFLVSFYNNEISEKSEIFDDQFSVERPDGSNFTLKIRSTKLEDSAMYFCASSVRVEQFFGPGTRLTVL.

V usage is TRBV6-6 and J usage is TRBJ2-3, with TRBD2 matching 11 bases. Germline loops: CDR1 MNHNY, CDR2 SVGAGI (reference sequence). Trimming took 7 bases from V and 3 from J; bases not matched to a gene: 6. CDR3 length: 15 residues. The CDR3 is CASNIAGGRTDTQYF. The CDR3 nucleotides read TGTGCCAGCAACATAGCGGGGGGGAGAACAGATACGCAGTATTTT.

CDR3 bases: TGTGCCAGCAGTTCACTCGTGGGGACGCGGGAGGGTGGCACAGATACGCAGTATTTT. It codes for CASSSLVGTREGGTDTQYF. The V gene is TRBV28, the J gene TRBJ2-3, with 9 bases matching TRBD2. Germline V gives CDR1 MDHEN, CDR2 SYDVKM. The CDR3 totals 19 residues. The V gene end was trimmed by 4 bases and the J gene end by 1 base; junction bases not matched to a gene: 15.

The chain carries TRBV5-1 and TRBJ2-3; D gene ambiguous. The V and J ends lost 6 bases and 0 bases respectively, with 11 bases between them. The germline gives CDR1 SGHRS, CDR2 YFSETQ. This CDR3 spans 14 amino acids. The CDR3 DNA is TGCGCCAGCACGTCGGGCAGTAGCACAGATACGCAGTATTTT. Its translation: CASTSGSSTDTQYF.

Within the sample, this clone is large. The J gene is TRBJ1-1, the V gene TRBV5-8; D unclear. The CDR3 totals 11 residues. V lost 6 bases and J 3 bases, leaving 6 bases between the germline ends. Germline V gene sequence: CDR1 SGHTS, CDR2 YDEGEE. The CDR3 DNA follows: TGTGCCAGCATAGAGGACACTGAAGCTTTCTTT. As protein: CASIEDTEAFF.

This clone was counted a few times. This chain joins TRBV6-5 and TRBJ1-2; the D gene is possibly TRBD1 (5 bases). Trimming removed 6 bases from V and 1 base from J, with 15 bases in between. This CDR3 has 15 amino acids. CDR1 is MNHEY and CDR2 is SVGAGI in the germline V gene. CDR3 nucleotide sequence: TGTGCCAGCAGACGGACCGTGGGGCTTAACTATGGCTACACCTTC. Its translation: CASRRTVGLNYGYTF.

The count of this clone is one. This chain connects TRBV6-1 to TRBJ2-2; 7 bases fit TRBD1. The ends lost 2 bases at V and 6 bases at J; junction bases unmatched: 6. This CDR3 contains 15 residues. CDR1 and CDR2 (germline): MNHNS, SASEGT. The CDR3 DNA reads as TGTGCCAGCAGTGAACTACCTGACAGGGCCGGGGAGCTGTTTTTT. Protein product: CASSELPDRAGELFF.

This clone has just one count. This chain links TRBV7-2 with TRBJ1-2; D call uncertain. The CDR3 has 12 residues. CDR1 is SGHTA, CDR2 FQGNSA, per germline. V was trimmed by 2 bases and J by 4 bases, leaving 5 bases between them. CDR3 region: CASSLMTYGYTF. CDR3 sequence (DNA): TGTGCCAGCAGCTTAATGACCTATGGCTACACCTTC.

The chain has TRBV10-2 and TRBJ2-3; 8 nucleotides line up with TRBD1. J lost 10 bases, V lost 4 bases, and 10 bases had no gene match. The germline CDR1 and CDR2 sequences are WSHSY and SAAADI. The CDR3 has 14 amino acids. The DNA of the CDR3 is TGCGCCAGCAGTGGGACAGGGTCCTGGTTTGCGCAGTATTTT. Its protein is CASSGTGSWFAQYF.